This T cell receptor (beta chain) was sequenced for a study of PD-L1 blockade in urothelial cancer. This CDR3 has 16 residues. The ends lost 0 bases at V and 2 bases at J; junction bases unmatched: 6. Germline CDR1 and CDR2: SGHRS and YFSETQ. Repertoires were generated with immunoSEQ multiplex PCR, while TCRdb's copy carries only in-frame clones and drops some. The data hold approximately 65,000 clones, with 70% to 90% observed a single time. The chain joins TRBV5-1 to TRBJ2-7; TRBD2 matches 9 bases. The sample here was PBMCs, taken around atezolizumab (anti-PD-L1) treatment. The TCR sequence derives from a man aged 55 to 69 with urothelial cancer. In DNA, the CDR3 is TGCGCCAGCAGCTTGGAGTCCGCGGGAGGGCCCTACGAGCAGTACTTC. Its translation: CASSLESAGGPYEQYF. Looking up the rest from reference TRBV5-1 and TRBJ2-7 gives the full variable domain: KAGVTQTPRYLIKTRGQQVTLSCSPISGHRSVSWYQQTPGQGLQFLFEYFSETQRNKGNFPGRFSGRQFSNSRSEMNVSTLELGDSALYLCASSLESAGGPYEQYFGPGTRLTVT.